Shown below are 23 T cell receptor beta chains from a single sample sequenced in a study of blood T cell repertoires in COVID-19. Generated by immunoSEQ multiplex PCR, the TCRdb table keeps only in-frame clones and is missing some. In the table there are around 98,000 clones, 84% of which are singletons. Sequenced: peripheral blood. These receptors came from a woman aged 55-70 years with acute or convalescent COVID-19.

The chain links TRBV9 to TRBJ2-5, with D tentatively TRBD1 (6 bases). Germline CDR1 reads SGDLS; CDR2 reads YYNGEE. Trimming took 0 bases from V and 6 from J, leaving 18 bases between them. The CDR3 has 16 residues. The CDR3 spells CASSVAGRGGQQTQYF. The CDR3 region has the DNA TGTGCCAGCAGCGTAGCTGGCAGGGGCGGCCAGCAGACCCAGTACTTC.

A single count supports this clone. DNA for the CDR3: TGCGCCAGCGGACAGGGGGACGGGGCCAACGTCCTGACTTTC. Translating gives CASGQGDGANVLTF. The chain uses TRBV5-1 and TRBJ2-6; 10 nucleotides match TRBD1. Germline lookup yields CDR1 SGHRS and CDR2 YFSETQ. With 7 bases clipped from V and 4 bases from J, the junction kept 2 bases outside the gene matches. There are 14 residues in the CDR3.

Here the CDR3 reads CASSVTGQGADGYTF. CDR3 in DNA: TGTGCCAGCAGCGTGACGGGACAGGGGGCGGATGGCTACACCTTC. The V gene is TRBV9, the J gene TRBJ1-2; 12 bases agree with TRBD1. Germline loops: CDR1 SGDLS, CDR2 YYNGEE. This CDR3 spans 15 amino acids. Trimming removed 2 bases from V and 6 bases from J; junction bases left unmatched: 5.

The rearrangement uses TRBV9 and TRBJ1-1, with D perhaps matching TRBD1 (6 bases). Between the trimmed V and J ends, which lost 0 bases and 8 bases, there was a span of 14 bases. The CDR3 has 14 residues. Germline V gene sequence: CDR1 SGDLS, CDR2 YYNGEE. CDR3 protein: CASSVGFLQGEAFF. DNA of the CDR3: TGTGCCAGCAGCGTAGGGTTCCTACAGGGAGAAGCTTTCTTT.

The rearrangement joins TRBV4-1 to TRBJ1-6, with D possibly matching TRBD1 (5 bases). The germline V gene encodes CDR1 MGHRA and CDR2 YSYEKL. The CDR3 has 15 amino acids. With 3 bases removed from V and 10 bases from J, the gap between germline ends came to 16 bases. DNA for the CDR3: TGCGCCAGCAGCCAGGGGACGGGGGATGGGTCACCCCTCCACTTT. Its protein is CASSQGTGDGSPLHF.

The chain combines TRBV5-4 with TRBJ1-4, with D tentatively TRBD1 (5 bases). The germline V and J ends were trimmed by 4 bases and 8 bases, with 9 bases remaining between them. Germline assignment: CDR1 SGHNT and CDR2 YYREEE (reference sequence). The CDR3 sequence is 12 residues long. The DNA of the CDR3 is TGTGCCAGCAGCCGGGCAGGGGAAAAACTGTTTTTT. Translating it yields CASSRAGEKLFF.

V is TRBV2 and J is TRBJ1-1; tentatively, D is TRBD1 (5 bases). Trimming cost V 3 bases and J 10 bases, with 12 bases left between them. CDR3 length: 12 residues. The germline CDR1 and CDR2 sequences are SNHLY and FYNNEI. CDR3 sequence reads: CASSDQGSGAFF. CDR3 DNA: TGTGCCAGCAGTGACCAGGGTTCTGGAGCTTTCTTT. The full variable domain, with the rest looked up from reference TRBV2 and TRBJ1-1, is EPEVTQTPSHQVTQMGQEVILRCVPISNHLYFYWYRQILGQKVEFLVSFYNNEISEKSEIFDDQFSVERPDGSNFTLKIRSTKLEDSAMYFCASSDQGSGAFFGQGTRLTVV.

This clone was counted a single time. The chain recombines TRBV18 with TRBJ2-3; D is possibly TRBD2 (6 bases). V was trimmed by 1 base and J by 0 bases, leaving 20 bases between them. Germline-derived CDR1 and CDR2 are KGHSH and LQKENI. The CDR3 spans 19 residues. CDR3 protein: CASSPLEAGPGPSTDTQYF. The CDR3 nucleotides are TGTGCCAGCTCACCACTGGAGGCGGGGCCGGGTCCAAGCACAGATACGCAGTATTTT.

This clone was detected a few times. This sequence joins TRBV19 and TRBJ2-1; TRBD1 matches 8 bases. CDR1 and CDR2 (germline): LNHDA, SQIVND (reference sequence). Losses at the gene ends were 5 bases for V and 12 bases for J; bases not matched to a gene: 9. The CDR3 has 13 residues. As DNA, the CDR3 is TGTGCCAGTAGTGGGGGTGAAGGGACAGGGCAGTTCTTC. Amino acids: CASSGGEGTGQFF.

V usage is TRBV10-3 and J usage is TRBJ2-7, with 11 positions matching TRBD2. The CDR3 is made up of 17 amino acids. Germline-derived CDR1 and CDR2 are ENHRY and SYGVKD. J lost 2 bases, V lost 0 bases, and 6 bases had no gene match. CDR3 sequence: CAISESLAGGPTYEQYF. The DNA for the CDR3 is TGTGCCATCAGTGAGTCCCTAGCGGGGGGTCCTACCTACGAGCAGTACTTC.

The table lists this clone with a count of one. This sequence joins TRBV10-3 and TRBJ1-1; 7 bases fit TRBD1. This CDR3 contains 17 residues. With V trimmed by 6 bases and J by 4 bases, 17 bases remained unmatched. CDR1 is ENHRY and CDR2 is SYGVKD in the germline V gene. The CDR3 protein is CAIRTATGLGTGTEAFF. As DNA, the CDR3 is TGTGCCATCAGGACGGCGACAGGGTTGGGCACTGGCACTGAAGCTTTCTTT.

To note about this clone: An end of the junction does not agree with germline; a read error may underlie this. The chain combines TRBV11-2 with TRBJ2-2; 11 bases are a match to TRBD2. This CDR3 contains 16 residues. The germline V gene has CDR1 SGHAT and CDR2 FQNNGV. The CDR3: CASILAGGPFTGELFF. CDR3 in DNA: TGTGCCAGCATCTTAGCGGGGGGGCCATTCACCGGGGAGCTGTTTTTT. Drawing the rest from reference TRBV11-2 and TRBJ2-2, the complete variable domain is EAGVAQSPRYKIIEKRQSVAFWCNPISGHATLYWYQQILGQGPKLLIQFQNNGVVDDSQLPKDRFSAERLKGVDSTLKIQPAKLEDSAVYLCASILAGGPFTGELFFGEGSRLTVL.

The V gene is TRBV6-5, the J gene TRBJ2-3; D ambiguous. Germline CDR1 and CDR2: MNHEY and SVGAGI. Trimming cost V 2 bases and J 2 bases, with 11 bases left between them. This CDR3 comprises 15 residues. CDR3 protein: CASSYGQIITDTQYF. Here the CDR3 DNA reads TGTGCCAGCAGTTACGGGCAGATTATCACAGATACGCAGTATTTT.

This chain joins TRBV11-3 and TRBJ1-6, with D maybe TRBD1 (5 bases). The CDR3 is made up of 13 amino acids. Germline V lookup: CDR1 SGHNT, CDR2 YENEEA. Trimming pared 2 bases from V and 9 bases from J, leaving 8 bases between. Here the CDR3 DNA reads TGTGCCAGCAGCTTAACGGGGGTTTCACCCCTCCACTTT. This gives the protein CASSLTGVSPLHF.

This sequence joins TRBV10-3 and TRBJ2-3, with 11 bases aligning to TRBD2. Germline V gene sequence: CDR1 ENHRY, CDR2 SYGVKD. The CDR3 covers 15 residues. Losses at the gene ends were 4 bases for V and 2 bases for J; bases not matched to a gene: 2. CDR3 sequence reads: CAISVAGGTTDTQYF. The CDR3 DNA reads TGTGCCATCAGTGTAGCGGGGGGGACCACAGATACGCAGTATTTT.

The chain links TRBV7-2 to TRBJ1-6; maybe TRBD1 (6 bases). V gave up 1 base and J gave up 9 bases, with 16 bases separating them. The CDR3 covers 16 residues. Per the germline V gene, CDR1 is SGHTA and CDR2 is FQGNSA. CDR3 coding DNA: TGTGCCAGCAGCTTAGAGGCCAGGGGTGCCGGTTCACCCCTCCACTTT. Its translation: CASSLEARGAGSPLHF.

The chain combines TRBV6-1 with TRBJ1-5; TRBD1 might be the D (5 bases). The germline V and J ends were trimmed by 3 bases and 5 bases, with 11 bases remaining between them. CDR3 size: 14 residues. The V gene's germline CDR1 is MNHNS and CDR2 SASEGT. The chain's CDR3 is CASSDAGMDQPQHF. Here the CDR3 DNA reads TGTGCCAGCAGTGACGCAGGGATGGATCAGCCCCAGCATTTT.

CDR3 DNA sequence: TGTGCCAGCAGCTTAGGGGACAGGGCTGTAGAAAAACTGTTTTTT. Protein sequence: CASSLGDRAVEKLFF. This chain uses TRBV7-2 with TRBJ1-4; 9 bases fit TRBD1. CDR1 and CDR2 from the germline V gene are SGHTA and FQGNSA. The CDR3 spans 15 residues. The J segment lost 8 bases and the V segment lost 1 base, leaving 5 bases of the junction unmatched. Full variable domain (missing parts from reference TRBV7-2 and TRBJ1-4): GAGVSQSPSNKVTEKGKDVELRCDPISGHTALYWYRQSLGQGLEFLIYFQGNSAPDKSGLPSDRFSAERTGGSVSTLTIQRTQQEDSAVYLCASSLGDRAVEKLFFGSGTQLSVL.

V is TRBV4-2 and J is TRBJ2-7; no clear D gene. This CDR3 is 14 amino acids long. Trimming stripped 3 bases from V and 4 bases from J, with 13 bases between. Germline lookup yields CDR1 LGHNA and CDR2 YNFKEQ. The CDR3: CASSQGHEFYEQYF. For the CDR3, the DNA is TGTGCCAGCAGCCAGGGCCATGAGTTTTACGAGCAGTACTTC.

The chain recombines TRBV2 with TRBJ1-1; D is perhaps TRBD1 (6 bases). Per germline, CDR1 SNHLY and CDR2 FYNNEI. V was clipped by 7 bases and J by 2 bases, with 14 bases between them. This CDR3 is 14 amino acids long. The CDR3: CASNPGTPNTEAFF. Written as DNA, the CDR3 is TGTGCCAGCAACCCCGGGACACCTAACACTGAAGCTTTCTTT.

V gene TRBV9 combines with J gene TRBJ1-1; possibly TRBD1 for D (6 bases). There are 15 residues in the CDR3. CDR1 is SGDLS and CDR2 is YYNGEE in the germline V gene. V was clipped by 0 bases and J by 4 bases, with 13 bases between them. The chain's CDR3 is CASSVGAQGSTEAFF. CDR3 nucleotides: TGTGCCAGCAGCGTAGGGGCCCAGGGGAGCACTGAAGCTTTCTTT.

The table lists this clone with a count of one. The chain carries TRBV11-3 and TRBJ2-3; 12 bases match TRBD2. The CDR3 covers 15 residues. V was clipped by 5 bases and J by 13 bases; unmatched bases: 13. From germline, CDR1 is SGHNT and CDR2 YENEEA. The chain's CDR3 is CASSPLAGGAFYEYF. CDR3 DNA sequence: TGTGCCAGCAGCCCACTAGCGGGGGGCGCCTTTTATGAGTATTTT.

V usage is TRBV7-3 and J usage is TRBJ2-1; 11 nucleotides align to TRBD2. The V and J ends lost 5 bases and 4 bases, in that order; junction bases with no gene match: 4. CDR1 SGHTA and CDR2 FQGTGA come from the germline V gene. The CDR3 extends over 15 amino acids. Here the CDR3 reads CASSPLAGGYNEQFF. The CDR3 DNA is TGTGCCAGCAGCCCTTTAGCGGGGGGGTACAATGAGCAGTTCTTC.